The clone carrying this TCR beta chain was recorded at least ten times. During its preparation, the TCRbeta library received unique molecular identifiers. TCRdb redid the calling of the PCR reads with MiXCR, one entry per CDR3 protein. Found here are 230,000 or so distinct CDR3 sequences, 12% of them singletons; the top ten hold 2.6%. The data originate from a study of T-cell reconstitution after alpha-beta-depleted transplantation in children. This CDR3 region has 18 residues. Unmatched junction bases numbered 11, after V lost 3 bases and J lost 3 bases. Germline-derived CDR1 and CDR2 are SGHRS and YFSETQ.

The receptor was isolated from a human donor who donated a stem cell graft to a child with acute lymphoblastic leukemia. The sample here was PBMCs from the stem cell graft donor, taken from the stem cell graft. V gene TRBV5-1 combines with J gene TRBJ2-6, with 8 bases aligning to TRBD1. In DNA form, the CDR3 reads TGCGCCAGCAGCTCAAAAGGGGCAGGGGGCGATGGGGCCAACGTCCTGACTTTC. The encoded protein is CASSSKGAGGDGANVLTF.